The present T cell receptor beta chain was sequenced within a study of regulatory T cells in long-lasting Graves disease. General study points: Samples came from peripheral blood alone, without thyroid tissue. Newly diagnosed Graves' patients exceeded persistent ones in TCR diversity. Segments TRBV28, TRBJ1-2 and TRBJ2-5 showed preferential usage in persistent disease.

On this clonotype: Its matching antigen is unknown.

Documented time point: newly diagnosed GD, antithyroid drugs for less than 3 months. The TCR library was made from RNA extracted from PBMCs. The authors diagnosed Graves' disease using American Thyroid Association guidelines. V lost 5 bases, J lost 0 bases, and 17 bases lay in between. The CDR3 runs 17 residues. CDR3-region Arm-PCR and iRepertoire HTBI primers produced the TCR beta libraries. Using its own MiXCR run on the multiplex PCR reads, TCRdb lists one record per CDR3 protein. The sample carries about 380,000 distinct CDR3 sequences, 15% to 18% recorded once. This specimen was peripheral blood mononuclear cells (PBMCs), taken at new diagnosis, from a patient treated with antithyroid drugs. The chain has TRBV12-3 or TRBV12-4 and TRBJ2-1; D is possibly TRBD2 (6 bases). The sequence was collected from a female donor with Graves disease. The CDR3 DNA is TGTGCCAGCAGTCCACTAGGAGGGTCGGGCTCCTACAATGAGCAGTTCTTC. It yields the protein CASSPLGGSGSYNEQFF.